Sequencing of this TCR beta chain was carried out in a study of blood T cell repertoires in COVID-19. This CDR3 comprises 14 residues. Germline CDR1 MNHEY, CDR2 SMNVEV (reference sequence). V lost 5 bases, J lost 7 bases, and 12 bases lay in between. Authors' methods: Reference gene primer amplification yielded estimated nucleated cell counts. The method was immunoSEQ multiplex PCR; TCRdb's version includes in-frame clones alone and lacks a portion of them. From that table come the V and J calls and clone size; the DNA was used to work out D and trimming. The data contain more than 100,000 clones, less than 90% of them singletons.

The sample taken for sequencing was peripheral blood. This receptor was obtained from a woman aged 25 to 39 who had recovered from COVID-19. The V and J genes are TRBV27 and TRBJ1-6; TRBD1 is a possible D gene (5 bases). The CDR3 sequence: CASSTNRSNSPLHF. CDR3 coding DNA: TGTGCCAGCAGTACGAACAGGTCGAATTCACCCCTCCACTTT.